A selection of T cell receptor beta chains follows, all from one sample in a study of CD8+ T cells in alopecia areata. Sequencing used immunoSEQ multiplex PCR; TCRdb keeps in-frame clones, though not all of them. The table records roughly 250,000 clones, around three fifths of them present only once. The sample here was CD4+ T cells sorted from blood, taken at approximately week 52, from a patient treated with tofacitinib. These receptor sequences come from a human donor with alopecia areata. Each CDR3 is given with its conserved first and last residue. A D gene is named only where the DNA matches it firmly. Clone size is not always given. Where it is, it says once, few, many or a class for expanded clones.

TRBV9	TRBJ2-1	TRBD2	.	CASSPRTSGEDEQFF	TGTGCCAGCAGCCCCCGGACTAGCGGGGAAGATGAGCAGTTCTTC
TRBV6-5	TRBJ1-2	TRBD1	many	CASSRDRVYGYTF	TGTGCCAGCAGCCGGGACAGGGTCTATGGCTACACCTTC
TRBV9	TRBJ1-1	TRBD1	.	CASSANRQGRHTEAFF	TGTGCCAGCAGCGCCAACCGACAGGGGCGGCACACTGAAGCTTTCTTT
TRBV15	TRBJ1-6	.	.	CATSRAGTYSPLHF	TGTGCCACCAGCAGAGCAGGGACATATTCACCCCTCCACTTT
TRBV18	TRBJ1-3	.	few	CASSPTFDPDTSGNTIYF	TGTGCCAGCTCACCCACTTTTGATCCGGACACCTCTGGAAACACCATATATTTT
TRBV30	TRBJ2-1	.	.	CAWSVGLGNEQFF	TGTGCCTGGAGTGTTGGACTGGGCAATGAGCAGTTCTTC
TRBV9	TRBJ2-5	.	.	CASSVAPLGETQYF	TGTGCCAGCAGCGTAGCCCCCCTCGGGGAGACCCAGTACTTC
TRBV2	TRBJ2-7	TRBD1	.	CASTADRGGEQYF	TGTGCCAGCACCGCGGACAGGGGCGGCGAGCAGTACTTC
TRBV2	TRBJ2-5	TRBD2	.	CASSSMGGDQETQYF	TGTGCCAGCAGTTCGATGGGGGGGGACCAAGAGACCCAGTACTTC
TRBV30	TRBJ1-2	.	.	CAWMRRRMDGYTF	TGTGCCTGGATGCGACGGAGGATGGATGGCTACACCTTC
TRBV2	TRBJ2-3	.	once	CASRGDLSSTDTQYF	TGTGCCAGCCGCGGGGACCTCTCTAGCACAGATACGCAGTATTTT
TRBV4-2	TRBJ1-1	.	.	CASSQDADSLNTEAFF	TGTGCCAGCAGCCAAGATGCGGACAGTTTGAACACTGAAGCTTTCTTT
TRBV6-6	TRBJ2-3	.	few	CASSLGRDTQYF	TGTGCCAGCAGTTTGGGGAGGGATACGCAGTATTTT
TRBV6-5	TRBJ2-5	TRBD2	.	CASSGLAGGKETQYF	TGTGCCAGCAGTGGTCTAGCGGGGGGGAAAGAGACCCAGTACTTC
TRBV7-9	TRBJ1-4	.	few	CASSSLQGDEKLFF	TGTGCCAGCAGCTCTTTGCAGGGTGACGAAAAACTGTTTTTT
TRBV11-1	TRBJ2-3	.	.	CASSLVRKGTDTQYF	TGTGCCAGCAGCTTAGTTCGGAAGGGAACAGATACGCAGTATTTT
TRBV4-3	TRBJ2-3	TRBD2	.	CASSQGTSGGDTQYF	TGCGCCAGCAGCCAAGGGACTAGCGGGGGAGATACGCAGTATTTT
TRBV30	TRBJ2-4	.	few	CAWSSPNRVDIQYF	TGTGCCTGGAGTTCCCCGAACAGGGTAGACATTCAGTACTTC
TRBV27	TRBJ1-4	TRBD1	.	CASRRQGINEKLFF	TGTGCCAGCAGGCGACAGGGGATTAATGAAAAACTGTTTTTT
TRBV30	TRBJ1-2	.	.	CAWSVRQGHGYTF	TGTGCCTGGAGTGTACGTCAGGGACATGGCTACACCTTC
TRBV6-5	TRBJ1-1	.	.	CASMPGMRNTEAFF	TGTGCCAGCATGCCGGGTATGCGGAACACTGAAGCTTTCTTT
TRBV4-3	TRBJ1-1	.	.	CASSQEGLSNTEAFF	TGCGCCAGCAGCCAAGAGGGACTCTCGAACACTGAAGCTTTCTTT
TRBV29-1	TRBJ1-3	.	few	CSAKNLVTAGNTIYF	TGCAGCGCTAAAAATCTCGTGACAGCCGGAAACACCATATATTTT
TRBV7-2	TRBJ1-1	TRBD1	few	CASRTGANTEAFF	TGTGCCAGCCGGACAGGGGCGAACACTGAAGCTTTCTTT
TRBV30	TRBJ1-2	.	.	CAWSNRAGDTF	TGTGCCTGGAGTAACAGAGCGGGGGACACCTTC
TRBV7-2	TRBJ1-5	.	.	CASSLAANAGQPQHF	TGTGCCAGCAGCCTTGCTGCGAACGCGGGTCAGCCCCAGCATTTT
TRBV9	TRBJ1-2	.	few	CASSVAWTASYGYTF	TGTGCCAGCAGCGTAGCCTGGACAGCCTCTTATGGCTACACCTTC
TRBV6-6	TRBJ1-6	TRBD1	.	CASSYSKDRVNSPLHF	TGTGCCAGCAGTTACTCAAAGGACAGGGTAAATTCACCCCTCCACTTT